This T cell receptor beta chain stems from a study of blood T cell repertoires in COVID-19. In the study overall: Material from acute and convalescent COVID-19 was sourced from the United States, Italy and Spain. Sources were T cells, B-cell-depleted T cells, or PBMCs; the material itself was cDNA or gDNA.

The CDR3 is made up of 12 amino acids. Germline V gene lookup returns CDR1 MNHEY and CDR2 SVGAGI. The germline V and J ends were trimmed by 6 bases and 4 bases, with 9 bases remaining between them. In the original analysis: Nucleated cell counts were estimated from reference gene primer amplification. Some clones are missing from TCRdb's copy, which holds only in-frame ones; the method was immunoSEQ multiplex PCR. V, J and clone size are those of that table, while D and trimming were read from the DNA. The sample lists about 360,000 clones; around 86% were seen once. Material for sequencing was peripheral blood. The clonotype originates from a human donor in a cohort sampled during active COVID-19. This chain joins TRBV6-5 and TRBJ1-1; D uncertain. CDR3 DNA sequence: TGTGCCAGCAGAGACTGGCTCACTGAAGCTTTCTTT. Translating gives CASRDWLTEAFF.